One and the same sample provided the 26 T cell receptor beta chains below, sequenced in a study of blood T cell repertoires in COVID-19 (TCRdb year 2020). Receptors were amplified or captured by the immunoSEQ multiplex PCR assay. The clones in this table, taken by TCRdb from immuneACCESS, are in-frame only. Not every clone is retained; where verified, under half of the shortfall comes from an unresolved V gene, and the cause of the rest is unknown. The sample contains about 59,000 clones, over 75% of them found a single time. Jointly, the top ten make up 9.7% of the sample. Input material: peripheral blood. These receptors were obtained from a human donor in a cohort sampled during active COVID-19.

The CDR3 region has the DNA TGCGCCAGCAGCAGAAGGGGGCGCAGAAAGACCCAGTACTTC. This codes for CASSRRGRRKTQYF. The rearrangement uses TRBV23-1 and TRBJ2-5, with 7 bases that match TRBD1. TRBV23-1 has ORF status, its function being uncertain. The CDR3 contains 14 residues. V lost 6 bases and J lost 6; bases outside the gene matches: 10.

For the CDR3, the DNA is TGTGCCAGCAGCTTGGGGGACAGGGGAGCCAGCGGCCCCAATTGGGAGCAGTACTTC. Translated, it gives CASSLGDRGASGPNWEQYF. The chain has TRBV7-9 and TRBJ2-7; 10 bases align to TRBD1. J lost 7 bases, V lost 3 bases, and 21 bases had no gene match. In germline, CDR1 is SEHNR, CDR2 FQNEAQ (reference sequence). The CDR3 consists of 19 residues. The full variable domain, completed using reference TRBV7-9 and TRBJ2-7, is DTGVSQNPRHKITKRGQNVTFRCDPISEHNRLYWYRQTLGQGPEFLTYFQNEAQLEKSRLLSDRFSAERPKGSFSTLEIQRTEQGDSAMYLCASSLGDRGASGPNWEQYFGPGTRLTVT.

The V gene is TRBV23-1, the J gene TRBJ1-4, with D unresolved. TRBV23-1 is an open reading frame, and its role is uncertain. The ends were cut back, 3 bases at V and 6 bases at J, with 14 bases in the middle. The CDR3 contains 15 residues. The CDR3, as DNA: TGCGCCAGCAGTCACTTAGAAGGGAGGGATGAAAAACTGTTTTTT. Translation: CASSHLEGRDEKLFF.

The rearrangement links TRBV11-2 to TRBJ2-3; TRBD2 is a possible D gene (7 bases). Germline CDR1 SGHAT, CDR2 FQNNGV. There are 14 residues in the CDR3. V was clipped by 0 bases and J by 6 bases, with 10 bases between them. DNA of the CDR3: TGTGCCAGCAGCTTAGATCGGGGGGCCGATACGCAGTATTTT. Amino acids: CASSLDRGADTQYF.

The chain carries TRBV28 and TRBJ2-4; D might be TRBD2 (6 bases). The CDR3 is 18 residues long. Trimming removed 6 bases at V and 0 bases at J, with 21 bases between. Per the germline V gene, CDR1 is MDHEN and CDR2 is SYDVKM. CDR3 amino acids: CASRVKTGGFLAKNIQYF. The CDR3 DNA sequence: TGTGCCAGCAGAGTTAAGACCGGGGGATTTCTAGCCAAAAACATTCAGTACTTC.

The J gene is TRBJ2-5, the V gene TRBV10-3; TRBD2 aligns across 9 bases. V lost 0 bases and J lost 0; bases outside the gene matches: 8. The CDR3 is 18 residues long. Germline V gives CDR1 ENHRY, CDR2 SYGVKD. The CDR3: CAISESETSGGYQETQYF. CDR3 DNA sequence: TGTGCCATCAGTGAGTCGGAGACTAGCGGAGGGTACCAAGAGACCCAGTACTTC.

The J gene is TRBJ2-2, the V gene TRBV3-1 (or the pseudogene TRBV3-2), with unresolved D. V was shortened by 1 base and J by 5 bases, with 8 bases between the two germline ends. This CDR3 contains 14 residues. Germline V gives CDR1 LGHDT, CDR2 YNNKEL (reference sequence). The CDR3 sequence is CASSQGKQTGELFF. CDR3 sequence (DNA): TGTGCCAGCAGCCAAGGAAAACAGACCGGGGAGCTGTTTTTT.

The chain links TRBV6-2 or TRBV6-3 to TRBJ1-5; possible D gene TRBD1, 6 bases. The V end lost 0 bases, the J end lost 3 bases, and 15 bases lay between the germline ends. This CDR3 is 17 amino acids long. CDR1 and CDR2 from the germline V gene are MNHEY and SVGEGT. The CDR3 DNA sequence: TGTGCCAGCAGTTACTCGAGACAGACAGGTCTCAATCAGCCCCAGCATTTT. It is translated as CASSYSRQTGLNQPQHF.

The rearrangement uses TRBV5-6 and TRBJ2-3; D may be TRBD2 (6 bases). CDR3 size: 16 residues. Trimming shortened V by 3 bases and J by 2 bases, and 16 bases separated the two germline ends. Germline assignment: CDR1 SGHDT and CDR2 YYEEEE. Here the CDR3 reads CASSSAPGLNTDTQYF. The CDR3 nucleotides are TGTGCCAGCAGCTCTGCCCCGGGACTCAACACAGATACGCAGTATTTT.

This clone was recorded only once. V is TRBV5-5 and J is TRBJ2-7, with D perhaps matching TRBD1 (6 bases). V gave up 4 bases and J gave up 0 bases, with 14 bases separating them. This CDR3 comprises 15 residues. In germline, CDR1 is SGHKS, CDR2 YYEKEE (reference sequence). The CDR3 region has the DNA TGTGCCAGCAGCCGAACAGGGTCGAGCTCCTACGAGCAGTACTTC. It encodes CASSRTGSSSYEQYF.

This clone was recorded only once. J is TRBJ2-6 and V is TRBV5-1, with D tentatively TRBD1 (5 bases). Trimming pared 9 bases from V and 4 bases from J, leaving 14 bases between. Germline loops: CDR1 SGHRS, CDR2 YFSETQ. The CDR3 has 14 amino acids. The CDR3 bases are TGCGCCACCGGCGTTGGGGCAGGGGCCAACGTCCTGACTTTC. Translated: CATGVGAGANVLTF.

This chain connects TRBV19 to TRBJ2-2; 10 bases map to TRBD2. The V and J ends lost 9 bases and 5 bases, in that order; junction bases with no gene match: 9. The CDR3 consists of 15 residues. CDR1 is LNHDA, CDR2 SQIVND, per germline (reference sequence). The CDR3 loop is CASREAGGLTGELFF. The CDR3 DNA follows: TGTGCCAGCCGCGAAGCGGGAGGGCTGACCGGGGAGCTGTTTTTT. Full variable domain (remainder filled in from reference TRBV19 and TRBJ2-2): DGGITQSPKYLFRKEGQNVTLSCEQNLNHDAMYWYRQDPGQGLRLIYYSQIVNDFQKGDIAEGYSVSREKKESFPLTVTSAQKNPTAFYLCASREAGGLTGELFFGEGSRLTVL.

V is TRBV9 and J is TRBJ1-2; TRBD1 matches 11 bases. Germline assignment: CDR1 SGDLS and CDR2 YYNGEE. The CDR3 runs 13 residues. Unmatched junction bases numbered 2, after V lost 6 bases and J lost 4 bases. This chain's CDR3 is CASTGTGGYGYTF. CDR3 sequence (DNA): TGTGCCAGCACCGGGACAGGGGGCTATGGCTACACCTTC.

The V call is TRBV7-2, the J call TRBJ1-5; D gene uncertain. CDR3 length equals 17 residues. V was trimmed by 4 bases and J by 1 base, leaving 17 bases between them. CDR1 is SGHTA and CDR2 is FQGNSA in the germline V gene. CDR3 DNA: TGTGCCAGCAGCTATGGTTCCTCCCGGTGGAGCAATCAGCCCCAGCATTTT. Translated: CASSYGSSRWSNQPQHF. The variable domain in full, completed from reference TRBV7-2 and TRBJ1-5, reads GAGVSQSPSNKVTEKGKDVELRCDPISGHTALYWYRQSLGQGLEFLIYFQGNSAPDKSGLPSDRFSAERTGGSVSTLTIQRTQQEDSAVYLCASSYGSSRWSNQPQHFGDGTRLSIL.

CDR3 sequence: CASSPRTSGIYNEQFF. As DNA, the CDR3 is TGTGCCAGCAGCCCTAGGACTAGCGGGATCTACAATGAGCAGTTCTTC. The J gene is TRBJ2-1, the V gene TRBV11-3, with TRBD2 identical over 12 bases. J lost 3 bases, V lost 5 bases, and 5 bases had no gene match. This CDR3 has 16 amino acids. Germline V gene lookup returns CDR1 SGHNT and CDR2 YENEEA.

This clone was counted a single time. This chain uses TRBV27 with TRBJ2-3, with 12 nucleotides matching TRBD2. In germline, CDR1 is MNHEY, CDR2 SMNVEV (reference sequence). Unmatched junction bases numbered 8, after V lost 8 bases and J lost 2 bases. The CDR3 totals 16 residues. The CDR3 protein is CASGRTSGTFTDTQYF. In nucleotides, the CDR3 is TGTGCCAGCGGCAGGACTAGCGGGACGTTCACAGATACGCAGTATTTT.

In DNA form, the CDR3 reads TGTGCCAGCAGTTTAGGACTTACCGGGGAGCTGTTTTTT. Protein product: CASSLGLTGELFF. The V gene is TRBV12-3 or TRBV12-4, the J gene TRBJ2-2; no clear D. This CDR3 contains 13 residues. V shed 1 base and J shed 5 bases, with 5 bases lying between them.

The V and J genes are TRBV7-9 and TRBJ2-1; D ambiguous. CDR3 size: 14 residues. Per the germline V gene, CDR1 is SEHNR and CDR2 is FQNEAQ (reference sequence). With 1 base removed from V and 3 bases from J, the gap between germline ends came to 7 bases. CDR3 coding DNA: TGTGCCAGCAGCTTAGACGCCTACTACAATGAGCAGTTCTTC. Translating it yields CASSLDAYYNEQFF.

The chain employs TRBV7-9 and TRBJ2-1; possibly TRBD2 for D (6 bases). Germline V gene lookup returns CDR1 SEHNR and CDR2 FQNEAQ (reference sequence). Trimming took off 4 bases at V and 9 bases at J, with 16 bases between the two ends. The CDR3 sequence is 14 residues long. CDR3 nucleotides: TGTGCCAGCAGCTCCGGGAGTCCCGCGGGTGAGCAGTTCTTC. Translation gives CASSSGSPAGEQFF.

The chain couples TRBV10-3 to TRBJ1-2, with D maybe TRBD1 (6 bases). The CDR3 contains 14 residues. Germline CDR1 is ENHRY and CDR2 is SYGVKD. The V end was cut by 7 bases, the J end by 6 bases, with 18 bases between. The CDR3 sequence: CAIKTPQGGNGYTF. DNA of the CDR3: TGTGCCATCAAAACTCCACAAGGGGGTAATGGCTACACCTTC.

The rearrangement links TRBV7-6 to TRBJ2-1, with 8 bases lining up with TRBD1. Germline V gives CDR1 SGHVS, CDR2 FNYEAQ. J gave up 5 bases and V 4 bases, and 10 bases lay outside the gene matches. The CDR3 is 16 amino acids. CDR3 loop: CASSSVNRGSNNEQFF. In DNA, the CDR3 is TGTGCCAGCAGCTCAGTAAACAGGGGGAGCAACAATGAGCAGTTCTTC. Drawing the rest from reference TRBV7-6 and TRBJ2-1, the complete variable domain is GAGVSQSPRYKVTKRGQDVALRCDPISGHVSLYWYRQALGQGPEFLTYFNYEAQQDKSGLPNDRFSAERPEGSISTLTIQRTEQRDSAMYRCASSSVNRGSNNEQFFGPGTRLTVL.

By share, this clone ranks as medium-sized (0.01 to 0.1%). The chain couples TRBV24-1 to TRBJ2-7, with TRBD2 matching over 12 bases. Germline values: CDR1 KGHDR, CDR2 SFDVKD. V lost 7 bases to trimming and J lost 3 bases; unmatched junction nucleotides: 12. This CDR3 comprises 17 residues. The CDR3 sequence is CATSERTSGNVFYEQYF. DNA for the CDR3: TGTGCCACCAGCGAAAGGACTAGCGGGAACGTGTTCTACGAGCAGTACTTC.

The chain is built from TRBV6-5 and TRBJ1-1; 7 bases fit TRBD1. There are 16 residues in the CDR3. CDR1 and CDR2 (germline): MNHEY, SVGAGI. V was clipped by 2 bases and J by 1 base; unmatched bases: 7. The CDR3 nucleotides read TGTGCCAGCAGTTACAGACAGGGCCACTGGAACACTGAAGCTTTCTTT. Translating it yields CASSYRQGHWNTEAFF.

V and J are TRBV19 and TRBJ1-3, with TRBD1 matching over 9 bases. Germline values: CDR1 LNHDA, CDR2 SQIVND (reference sequence). Trimming at V came to 1 base and at J to 4 bases, leaving 11 bases not matched to a gene. This CDR3 is 18 amino acids long. The CDR3, as DNA: TGTGCCAGTAGTATAGCCCGATCGGGACAGGGCGCCGGAAACACCATATATTTT. Translating gives CASSIARSGQGAGNTIYF.

This clone is categorized as medium-sized. The rearrangement uses TRBV6-5 and TRBJ2-1; 9 positions agree with TRBD2. This CDR3 comprises 15 residues. After removal of 5 bases from V and 3 bases from J, the junction contained 5 bases not matched to a gene. CDR1 and CDR2 (germline): MNHEY, SVGAGI. CDR3 coding DNA: TGTGCCAGCAGTCATGAAGCGGGAGGCTACAATGAGCAGTTCTTC. Translating gives CASSHEAGGYNEQFF.

This clone appeared once. CDR3 region: CASSHGQGLRNTQYF. The CDR3 DNA is TGTGCCAGCAGCCATGGACAGGGGTTAAGGAATACGCAGTATTTT. The chain combines TRBV3-1 (or the pseudogene TRBV3-2) with TRBJ2-3, with 9 bases fitting TRBD1. After removal of 3 bases from V and 7 bases from J, the junction contained 8 bases not matched to a gene. CDR1 is LGHDT and CDR2 is YNNKEL in the germline V gene (reference sequence). CDR3 length equals 15 residues.